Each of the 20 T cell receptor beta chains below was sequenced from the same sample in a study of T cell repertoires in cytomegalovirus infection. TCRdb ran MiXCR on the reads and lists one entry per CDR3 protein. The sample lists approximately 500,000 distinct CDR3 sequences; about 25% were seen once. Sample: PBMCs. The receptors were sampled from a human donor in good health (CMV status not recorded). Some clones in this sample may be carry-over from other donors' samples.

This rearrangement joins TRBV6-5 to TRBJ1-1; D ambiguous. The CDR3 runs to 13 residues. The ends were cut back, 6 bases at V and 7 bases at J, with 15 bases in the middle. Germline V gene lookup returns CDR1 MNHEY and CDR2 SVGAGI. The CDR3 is CASSNSAKVEAFF. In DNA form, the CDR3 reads TGTGCCAGCAGCAACTCGGCCAAGGTTGAAGCTTTCTTT.

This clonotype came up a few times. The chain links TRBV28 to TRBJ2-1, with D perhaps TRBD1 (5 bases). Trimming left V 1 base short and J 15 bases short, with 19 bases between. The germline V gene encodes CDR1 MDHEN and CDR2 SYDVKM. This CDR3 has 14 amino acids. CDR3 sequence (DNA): TGTGCCAGCAGTTTATTGGGGCGGTACACTGGGCTGTTCTTC. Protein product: CASSLLGRYTGLFF.

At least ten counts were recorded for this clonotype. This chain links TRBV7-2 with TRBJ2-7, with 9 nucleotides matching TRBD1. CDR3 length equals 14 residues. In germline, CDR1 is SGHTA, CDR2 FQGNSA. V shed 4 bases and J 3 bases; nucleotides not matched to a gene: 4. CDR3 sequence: CASSWGGQGYEQYF. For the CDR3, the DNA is TGTGCCAGCAGCTGGGGGGGACAGGGCTACGAGCAGTACTTC.

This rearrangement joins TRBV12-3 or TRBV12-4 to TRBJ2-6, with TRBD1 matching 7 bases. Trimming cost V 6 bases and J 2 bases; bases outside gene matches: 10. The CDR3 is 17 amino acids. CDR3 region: CASRFRDSGPGANVLTF. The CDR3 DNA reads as TGTGCCAGCAGGTTCCGGGACAGTGGTCCTGGGGCCAACGTCCTGACTTTC.

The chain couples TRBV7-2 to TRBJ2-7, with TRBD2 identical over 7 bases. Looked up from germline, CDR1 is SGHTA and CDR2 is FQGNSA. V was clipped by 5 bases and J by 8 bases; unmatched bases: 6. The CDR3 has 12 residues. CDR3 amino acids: CASSRQGGKQYF. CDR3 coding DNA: TGTGCCAGCAGCCGGCAGGGAGGGAAGCAGTACTTC.

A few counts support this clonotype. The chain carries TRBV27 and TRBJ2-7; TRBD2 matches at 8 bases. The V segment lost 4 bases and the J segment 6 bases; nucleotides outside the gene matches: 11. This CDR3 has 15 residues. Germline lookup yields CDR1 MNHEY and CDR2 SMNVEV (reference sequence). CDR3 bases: TGTGCCAGCAGTTCTCTCCCGGGACTAGAACTCGAGCAGTACTTC. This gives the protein CASSSLPGLELEQYF.

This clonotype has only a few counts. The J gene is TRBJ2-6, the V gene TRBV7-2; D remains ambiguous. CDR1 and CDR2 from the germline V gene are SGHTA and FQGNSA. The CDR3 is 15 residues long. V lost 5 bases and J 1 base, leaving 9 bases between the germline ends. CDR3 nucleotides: TGTGCCAGCAGCCCCCGACCATCTGGGGCCAACGTCCTGACTTTC. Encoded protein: CASSPRPSGANVLTF.

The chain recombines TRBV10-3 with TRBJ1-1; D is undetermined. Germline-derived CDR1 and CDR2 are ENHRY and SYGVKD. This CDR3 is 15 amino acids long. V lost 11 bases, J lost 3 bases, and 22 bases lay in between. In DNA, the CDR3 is TGTGCCCCGGCTTGGGTTTGGCAGGCCTACACTGAAGCTTTCTTT. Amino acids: CAPAWVWQAYTEAFF.

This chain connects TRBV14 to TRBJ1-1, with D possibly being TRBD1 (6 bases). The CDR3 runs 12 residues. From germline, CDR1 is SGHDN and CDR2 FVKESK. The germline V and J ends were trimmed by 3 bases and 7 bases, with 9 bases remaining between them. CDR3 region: CASSQAQGEAFF. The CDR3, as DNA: TGTGCCAGCAGCCAGGCACAGGGTGAAGCTTTCTTT.

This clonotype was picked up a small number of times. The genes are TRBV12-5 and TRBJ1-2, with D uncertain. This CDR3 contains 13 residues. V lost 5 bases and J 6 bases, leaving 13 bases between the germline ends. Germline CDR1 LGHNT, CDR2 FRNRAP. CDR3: CASGASKEDGYTF. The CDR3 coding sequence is TGTGCTAGTGGTGCCTCCAAAGAAGATGGCTACACCTTC.

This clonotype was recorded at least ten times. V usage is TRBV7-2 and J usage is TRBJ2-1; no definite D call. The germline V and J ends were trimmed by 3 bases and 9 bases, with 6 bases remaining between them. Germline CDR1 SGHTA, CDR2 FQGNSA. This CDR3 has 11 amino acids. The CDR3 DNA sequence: TGTGCCAGCAGCTTTGGCGTTGAGCAGTTCTTC. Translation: CASSFGVEQFF.

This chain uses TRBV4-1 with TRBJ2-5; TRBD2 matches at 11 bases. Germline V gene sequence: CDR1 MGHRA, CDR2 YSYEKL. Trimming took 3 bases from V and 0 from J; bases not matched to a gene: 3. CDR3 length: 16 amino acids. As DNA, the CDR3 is TGCGCCAGCAGCCATAGGGGACTAGCGGACCAAGAGACCCAGTACTTC. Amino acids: CASSHRGLADQETQYF.

The CDR3 region is CASSPDRRDEQFF. Written as DNA, the CDR3 is TGTGCCAGCAGCCCGGACAGGCGGGATGAGCAGTTCTTC. V usage is TRBV2 and J usage is TRBJ2-1, with 7 bases that match TRBD1. CDR1 is SNHLY and CDR2 is FYNNEI in the germline V gene. CDR3 length: 13 amino acids. With V trimmed by 6 bases and J by 8 bases, 7 bases remained unmatched.

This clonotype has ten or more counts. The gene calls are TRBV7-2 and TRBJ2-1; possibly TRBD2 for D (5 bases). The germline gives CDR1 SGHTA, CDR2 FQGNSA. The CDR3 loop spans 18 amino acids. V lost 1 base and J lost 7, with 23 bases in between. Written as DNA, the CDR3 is TGTGCCAGCAGCTTAGAAGAGTTGAGGGCCGGTCGGCGTAATGAGCAGTTCTTC. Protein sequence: CASSLEELRAGRRNEQFF.

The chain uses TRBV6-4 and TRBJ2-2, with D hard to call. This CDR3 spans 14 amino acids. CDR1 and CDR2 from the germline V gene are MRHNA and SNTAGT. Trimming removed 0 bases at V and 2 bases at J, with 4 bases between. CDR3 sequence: CASSDSRNTGELFF. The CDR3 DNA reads TGTGCCAGCAGTGACTCAAGAAACACCGGGGAGCTGTTTTTT.

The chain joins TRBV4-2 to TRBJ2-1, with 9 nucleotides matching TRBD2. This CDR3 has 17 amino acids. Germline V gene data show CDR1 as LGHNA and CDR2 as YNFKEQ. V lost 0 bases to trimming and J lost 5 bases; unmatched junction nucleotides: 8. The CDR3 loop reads CASSQDGGAGGHNEQFF. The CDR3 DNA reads TGTGCCAGCAGCCAAGATGGGGGAGCGGGAGGCCACAATGAGCAGTTCTTC.

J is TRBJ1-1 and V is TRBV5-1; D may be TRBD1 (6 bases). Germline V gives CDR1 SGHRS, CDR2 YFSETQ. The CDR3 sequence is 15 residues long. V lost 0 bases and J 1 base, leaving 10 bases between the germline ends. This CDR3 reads CASSLGEGENTEAFF. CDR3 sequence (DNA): TGCGCCAGCAGCTTGGGGGAGGGGGAGAACACTGAAGCTTTCTTT.

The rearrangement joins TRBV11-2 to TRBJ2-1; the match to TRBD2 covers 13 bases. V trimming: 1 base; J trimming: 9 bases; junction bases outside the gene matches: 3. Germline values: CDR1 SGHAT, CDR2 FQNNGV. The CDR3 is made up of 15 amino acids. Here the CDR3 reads CASSLVGLAGSEQFF. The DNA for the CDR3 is TGTGCCAGCAGCTTAGTGGGACTAGCGGGGAGTGAGCAGTTCTTC.

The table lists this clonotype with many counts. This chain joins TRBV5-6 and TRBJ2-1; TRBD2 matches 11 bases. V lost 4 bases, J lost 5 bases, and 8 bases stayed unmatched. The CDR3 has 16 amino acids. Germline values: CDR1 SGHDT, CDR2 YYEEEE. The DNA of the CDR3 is TGTGCCAGCAGCCGACTACTAGCGGGAGCCGACAATGAGCAGTTCTTC. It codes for CASSRLLAGADNEQFF.

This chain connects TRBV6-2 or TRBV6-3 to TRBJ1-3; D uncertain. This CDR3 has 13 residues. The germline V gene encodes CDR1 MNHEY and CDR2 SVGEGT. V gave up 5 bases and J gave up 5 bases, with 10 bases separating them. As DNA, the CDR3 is TGTGCCAGCAGTGAACTGAGCAGAAACACCATATATTTT. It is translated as CASSELSRNTIYF.